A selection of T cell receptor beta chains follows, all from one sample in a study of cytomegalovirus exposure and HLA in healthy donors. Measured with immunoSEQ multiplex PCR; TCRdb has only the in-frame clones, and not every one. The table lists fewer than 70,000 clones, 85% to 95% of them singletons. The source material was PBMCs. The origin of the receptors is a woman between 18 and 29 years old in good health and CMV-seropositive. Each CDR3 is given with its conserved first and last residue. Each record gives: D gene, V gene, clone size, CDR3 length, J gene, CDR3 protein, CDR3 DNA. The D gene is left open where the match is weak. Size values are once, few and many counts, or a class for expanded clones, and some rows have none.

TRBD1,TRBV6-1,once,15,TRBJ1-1,CASKDRGAPNTEAFF,TGTGCCAGCAAGGACAGGGGAGCCCCGAACACTGAAGCTTTCTTT
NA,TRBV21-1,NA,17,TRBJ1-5,CASSKKGLGQGPQPQHF,TGTGCCAGCAGCAAAAAAGGGTTAGGACAGGGACCTCAGCCCCAGCATTTT
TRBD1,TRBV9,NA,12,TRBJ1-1,CASSAGGTEAFF,TGTGCCAGCAGCGCAGGGGGCACTGAAGCTTTCTTT
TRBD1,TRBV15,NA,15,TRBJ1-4,CATSRPGTGYEKLFF,TGTGCCACCAGCAGGCCCGGGACAGGGTACGAAAAACTGTTTTTT
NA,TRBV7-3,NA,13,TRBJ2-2,CASSFQGTGELFF,TGTGCCAGCAGCTTTCAGGGGACCGGGGAGCTGTTTTTT
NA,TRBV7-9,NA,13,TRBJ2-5,CASSKQNQETQYF,TGTGCCAGCAGCAAACAAAACCAAGAGACCCAGTACTTC
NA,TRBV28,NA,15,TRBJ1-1,CASSLVRGADTEAFF,TGTGCCAGCAGTTTGGTCAGGGGTGCAGACACTGAAGCTTTCTTT
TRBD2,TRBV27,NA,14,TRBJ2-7,CASSPSGASYEQYF,TGTGCCAGCAGTCCGAGCGGGGCTAGCTACGAGCAGTACTTC
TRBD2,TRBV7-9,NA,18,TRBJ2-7,CASSLGGLAGGISYEQYF,TGTGCCAGCAGCTTAGGCGGACTAGCGGGGGGAATTTCCTACGAGCAGTACTTC
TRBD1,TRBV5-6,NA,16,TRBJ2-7,CASSSGRDRAISEQYF,TGTGCCAGCAGCTCGGGCCGGGACAGGGCTATCAGCGAGCAGTACTTC
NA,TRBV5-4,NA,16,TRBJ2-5,CASAPKTEEPVRPQYF,TGTGCCAGCGCCCCTAAGACGGAGGAACCCGTTCGGCCCCAGTACTTC
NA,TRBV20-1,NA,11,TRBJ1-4,CSLATNEKLFF,TGCAGCCTTGCAACTAATGAAAAACTGTTTTTT
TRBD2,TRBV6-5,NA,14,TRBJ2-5,CASRWAGAGETQYF,TGTGCCAGCCGCTGGGCGGGAGCGGGAGAGACCCAGTACTTC
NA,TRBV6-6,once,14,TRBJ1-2,CASSYRGGLDGYTF,TGTGCCAGCAGTTACCGGGGGGGCCTTGATGGCTACACCTTC
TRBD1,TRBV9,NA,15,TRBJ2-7,CASSGGGRPGYEQYF,TGTGCCAGCAGCGGAGGGGGCAGGCCGGGATACGAGCAGTACTTC
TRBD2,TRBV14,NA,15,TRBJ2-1,CASSPGLAGGNEQFF,TGTGCCAGCAGCCCTGGACTAGCGGGGGGTAATGAGCAGTTCTTC
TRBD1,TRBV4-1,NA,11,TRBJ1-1,CASSKTGVAFF,TGCGCCAGCAGCAAGACAGGGGTGGCTTTCTTT
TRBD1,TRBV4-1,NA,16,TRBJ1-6,CASSLGTGDPHSPLHF,TGCGCCAGCAGCCTAGGGACAGGGGACCCCCATTCACCCCTCCACTTT
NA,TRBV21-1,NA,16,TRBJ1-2,CAHPVAVKSPHYGYTF,TGTGCCCACCCCGTGGCAGTCAAGTCTCCTCACTATGGCTACACCTTC